Following are 27 T cell receptor beta chains from one sample sequenced in a study of OX40 agonist ivuxolimab in advanced cancers. Produced via immunoSEQ multiplex PCR; TCRdb's table is partial and in-frame only. Among about 7,900 clones listed, roughly 87% were seen once. The sequencing used CD4+ or CD8+ T cells sorted from blood, collected in a trial of the OX40 agonist ivuxolimab. These receptors all stem from an adult with an advanced solid tumor such as melanoma, head and neck, liver or kidney cancer.

J is TRBJ2-1 and V is TRBV6-6; the match to TRBD2 covers 7 bases. With 0 bases clipped from V and 5 bases from J, the junction kept 4 bases outside the gene matches. Looked up from germline, CDR1 is MNHNY and CDR2 is SVGAGI (reference sequence). The CDR3 extends over 15 amino acids. The CDR3 protein is CASSYSAGADNEQFF. In DNA, the CDR3 is TGTGCCAGCAGTTACTCGGCGGGAGCGGACAATGAGCAGTTCTTC.

The chain has TRBV27 and TRBJ1-4, with 7 bases matching TRBD1. This CDR3 spans 17 amino acids. The V gene end was trimmed by 1 base and the J gene end by 5 bases; junction bases not matched to a gene: 10. Germline V CDR1 and CDR2: MNHEY, SMNVEV (reference sequence). The CDR3 DNA follows: TGTGCCAGCAGTTTATGGGGAAGGACAGGACTAAATGAAAAACTGTTTTTT. It is translated as CASSLWGRTGLNEKLFF.

This clone was detected once. The chain couples TRBV30 to TRBJ2-7; 8 bases are shared with TRBD1. The germline V gene has CDR1 GTSNPN and CDR2 SVGIG (reference sequence). V shed 3 bases, J shed 0 bases, and the junction held 4 bases outside the gene matches. CDR3 length: 14 residues. CDR3 nucleotide sequence: TGTGCCTGGAGAAACAGGGGGAGCTCCTACGAGCAGTACTTC. This translates into CAWRNRGSSYEQYF.

V and J are TRBV4-1 and TRBJ1-5; D not certain. Per germline, CDR1 MGHRA and CDR2 YSYEKL. The CDR3 extends over 16 amino acids. V gave up 1 base and J gave up 0 bases, with 10 bases separating them. CDR3 residues: CASSQGFSASNQPQHF. Written as DNA, the CDR3 is TGCGCCAGCAGCCAAGGTTTCAGCGCTAGCAATCAGCCCCAGCATTTT.

V is TRBV6-6 and J is TRBJ2-7; D is ambiguous. Germline CDR1 and CDR2: MNHNY and SVGAGI (reference sequence). This CDR3 has 14 residues. With 2 bases removed from V and 1 base from J, the gap between germline ends came to 9 bases. CDR3 DNA sequence: TGTGCCAGCAGTTACGCGGCGGAGTCCTACGAGCAGTACTTC. Translating it yields CASSYAAESYEQYF.

This clone was observed a single time. V gene TRBV4-1 combines with J gene TRBJ1-1, with 7 bases aligning to TRBD1. Germline V gives CDR1 MGHRA, CDR2 YSYEKL. After removal of 1 base from V and 5 bases from J, the junction contained 7 bases not matched to a gene. This CDR3 is built from 15 residues. The chain's CDR3 is CASSQVQGLGTEAFF. The CDR3 region has the DNA TGCGCCAGCAGCCAAGTACAGGGGTTAGGGACTGAAGCTTTCTTT.

Written as DNA, the CDR3 is TGTGCCAGCAGGGGACTCGGCTCCTACAATGAGCAGTTCTTC. Translation: CASRGLGSYNEQFF. V is TRBV5-6 and J is TRBJ2-1, with a weak D call TRBD2 (6 bases). V was trimmed by 5 bases and J by 0 bases, leaving 9 bases between them. The CDR3 totals 14 residues. CDR1 and CDR2 from the germline V gene are SGHDT and YYEEEE.

The chain joins TRBV5-3 to TRBJ2-3; 9 nucleotides line up with TRBD2. TRBV5-3 is designated an ORF whose function remains uncertain. The CDR3 is 16 residues long. The ends lost 4 bases at V and 2 bases at J; junction bases unmatched: 8. The CDR3 protein is CARSPETSGITDTQYF. The DNA for the CDR3 is TGTGCCAGAAGCCCAGAGACTAGCGGTATCACAGATACGCAGTATTTT.

This clone was observed a single time. The V gene is TRBV18, the J gene TRBJ2-7; a possible D gene is TRBD2 (5 bases). CDR3 length: 15 residues. Germline V CDR1 and CDR2: KGHSH, LQKENI. V lost 3 bases, J lost 2 bases, and 14 bases lay in between. The CDR3 sequence: CASSPYGGGPYEQYF. DNA for the CDR3: TGTGCCAGCTCACCCTACGGAGGCGGACCCTACGAGCAGTACTTC.

CDR3 sequence: CASSVETAYNEQFF. The DNA of the CDR3 is TGTGCCAGCAGCGTAGAAACAGCCTACAATGAGCAGTTCTTC. The chain is built from TRBV9 and TRBJ2-1; D not resolved. Deletions cut 0 bases from V and 2 bases from J, with 6 bases between. The CDR3 contains 14 residues. Per the germline V gene, CDR1 is SGDLS and CDR2 is YYNGEE.

CDR3 protein: CASSWSRGSGELFF. CDR3 DNA: TGTGCCAGCAGTTGGTCTAGAGGGTCCGGGGAGCTGTTTTTT. V usage is TRBV27 and J usage is TRBJ2-2, with D perhaps TRBD2 (5 bases). The CDR3 totals 14 residues. Germline CDR1 and CDR2: MNHEY and SMNVEV (reference sequence). Trimming took 4 bases from V and 6 from J, leaving 12 bases between them.

This chain connects TRBV18 to TRBJ2-7; 9 bases are shared with TRBD2. This CDR3 spans 15 amino acids. The junction had 10 bases not matched to a gene; V was cut back by 6 bases and J by 4 bases. Germline loops: CDR1 KGHSH, CDR2 LQKENI. The CDR3 region is CASSFGQREAYEQYF. CDR3 coding DNA: TGTGCCAGCTCCTTTGGCCAGCGGGAGGCTTACGAGCAGTACTTC.

The chain employs TRBV11-2 and TRBJ2-1; D gene unclear. This CDR3 is 13 amino acids long. In germline, CDR1 is SGHAT, CDR2 FQNNGV. Trimming shortened V by 1 base and J by 5 bases, and 6 bases separated the two germline ends. The CDR3 bases are TGTGCCAGCAGCTTAGGACGGCACAATGAGCAGTTCTTC. Protein sequence: CASSLGRHNEQFF. Using reference TRBV11-2 and TRBJ2-1 for the parts outside the CDR3, the full variable domain is EAGVAQSPRYKIIEKRQSVAFWCNPISGHATLYWYQQILGQGPKLLIQFQNNGVVDDSQLPKDRFSAERLKGVDSTLKIQPAKLEDSAVYLCASSLGRHNEQFFGPGTRLTVL.

This rearrangement joins TRBV27 to TRBJ1-1; 8 nucleotides align to TRBD1. The V and J ends lost 6 bases and 7 bases, in that order; junction bases with no gene match: 7. The germline gives CDR1 MNHEY, CDR2 SMNVEV (reference sequence). The CDR3 runs 13 residues. CDR3 loop: CASSLDRGVEAFF. The CDR3 DNA follows: TGTGCCAGCAGCCTAGACAGGGGAGTTGAAGCTTTCTTT.

This clone has only one observation. The chain carries TRBV19 and TRBJ1-1; D gene uncertain. V shed 3 bases and J shed 8 bases, with 13 bases lying between them. CDR3 size: 13 residues. CDR1 LNHDA and CDR2 SQIVND come from the germline V gene (reference sequence). The CDR3 DNA sequence: TGTGCCAGTAGTATGCTGGGCGGTTTAGAAGCTTTCTTT. This translates into CASSMLGGLEAFF.

The chain links TRBV28 to TRBJ2-1; D is undetermined. CDR1 is MDHEN and CDR2 is SYDVKM in the germline V gene. Deletions cut 4 bases from V and 0 bases from J, with 16 bases between. The CDR3 totals 17 residues. The CDR3 coding sequence is TGTGCCAGCAGTTCGCCCCTTGACGTGATCTCCTACAATGAGCAGTTCTTC. Protein sequence: CASSSPLDVISYNEQFF.

The rearrangement uses TRBV21-1 and TRBJ2-5; TRBD1 is taken as the D call from the table, unchecked against the DNA. TRBV21-1 corresponds to a pseudogene. This CDR3 has 19 amino acids. The CDR3 loop is CASSLRRMGQGVGSETQYF. The CDR3 coding sequence is TGTGCCAGCAGCCTCCGTAGAATGGGACAGGGGGTGGGCTCAGAGACCCAGTACTTC.

V usage is TRBV7-9 and J usage is TRBJ1-6, with D possibly being TRBD1 (6 bases). The CDR3 has 13 amino acids. Trimming took 3 bases from V and 10 from J, leaving 10 bases between them. Germline V gene sequence: CDR1 SEHNR, CDR2 FQNEAQ (reference sequence). The CDR3 DNA reads as TGTGCCAGCAGCTTGAGCCAGGGGTCACCCCTCCACTTT. Its protein product is CASSLSQGSPLHF.

The V gene is TRBV6-1, the J gene TRBJ2-5; TRBD1 aligns across 7 bases. Germline CDR1 MNHNS, CDR2 SASEGT. The trim removed 4 bases at V and 4 bases at J, leaving 12 bases unmatched. The CDR3 length is 16 residues. DNA of the CDR3: TGTGCCAGCAGTGCACAGGGGCAGGGGACGGGAGAGACCCAGTACTTC. Its protein is CASSAQGQGTGETQYF.

CDR3 bases: TGTGCCAGCAGTGTCGGGACACTGGGGGAGACCCAGTACTTC. The encoded protein is CASSVGTLGETQYF. This chain joins TRBV5-6 and TRBJ2-5; D may be TRBD1 (6 bases). V was trimmed by 5 bases and J by 5 bases, leaving 16 bases between them. CDR1 is SGHDT and CDR2 is YYEEEE in the germline V gene. The CDR3 totals 14 residues.

The V gene is TRBV21-1, the J gene TRBJ2-7; the table's D call, TRBD2, was not checked against the DNA. TRBV21-1 is annotated as a pseudogene. The CDR3 has 12 residues. The CDR3 nucleotides read TGTGCCAGCAGCAACGGACTAGCGGATCAGTACTTC. It is translated as CASSNGLADQYF.

This clone was detected a few times. This rearrangement joins TRBV10-3 to TRBJ2-7, with a weak D call TRBD1 (6 bases). This CDR3 spans 15 amino acids. CDR1 and CDR2 (germline): ENHRY, SYGVKD. Trimming pared 3 bases from V and 9 bases from J, leaving 21 bases between. CDR3 sequence: CAISDPGHQFLGQYF. The DNA for the CDR3 is TGTGCCATCAGTGATCCGGGACACCAGTTTCTCGGGCAGTACTTC.

The V gene is TRBV6-5, the J gene TRBJ2-3; 7 positions agree with TRBD2. The CDR3 extends over 14 amino acids. V was pared by 5 bases and J by 6 bases, with 8 bases of the junction left unmatched. From germline, CDR1 is MNHEY and CDR2 SVGAGI. The CDR3 DNA follows: TGTGCCAGCAGTAAACGGGACTACTGGGATACGCAGTATTTT. Translating it yields CASSKRDYWDTQYF.

The chain combines TRBV5-1 with TRBJ2-2; D uncertain. The CDR3 extends over 13 amino acids. V lost 3 bases and J lost 3, with 6 bases in between. Germline lookup yields CDR1 SGHRS and CDR2 YFSETQ. CDR3 DNA: TGCGCCAGCAGCTCCCCATACACCGGGGAGCTGTTTTTT. Amino acid sequence: CASSSPYTGELFF.

This chain uses TRBV16 with TRBJ2-7; the D is unclear. V lost 3 bases to trimming and J lost 4 bases, with 7 bases between them. This CDR3 contains 12 residues. Germline V gives CDR1 KGHSY, CDR2 FQNENV. The CDR3 DNA is TGTGCCAGCAGCCAGTACGGGTACGAGCAGTACTTC. It is translated as CASSQYGYEQYF. The full variable domain, its missing parts supplied by reference TRBV16 and TRBJ2-7, is GEEVAQTPKHLVRGEGQKAKLYCAPIKGHSYVFWYQQVLKNEFKFLISFQNENVFDETGMPKERFSAKCLPNSPCSLEIQATKLEDSAVYFCASSQYGYEQYFGPGTRLTVT.

The CDR3 loop is CASREGTEGLYEQYF. CDR3 sequence (DNA): TGCGCCAGCAGAGAGGGGACGGAAGGTCTTTACGAGCAGTACTTC. The chain couples TRBV4-1 to TRBJ2-7, with D perhaps assigned TRBD1 or TRBD2 (5 bases each). Germline V CDR1 and CDR2: MGHRA, YSYEKL. Trimming shortened V by 6 bases and J by 4 bases, and 19 bases separated the two germline ends. The CDR3 length is 15 residues.

V and J are TRBV6-5 and TRBJ2-7, with TRBD1 as a possible D gene (6 bases). CDR3 length equals 13 residues. Germline CDR1 is MNHEY and CDR2 is SVGAGI. Trimming left V 4 bases short and J 2 bases short, with 9 bases between. CDR3 nucleotide sequence: TGTGCCAGCAGTTTCACAGGGACCTACGAGCAGTACTTC. Its protein product is CASSFTGTYEQYF.